Shown below are 23 T cell receptor beta chains from a single sample sequenced in a study. TCRdb reanalysed the 5' RACE reads using MiXCR and keeps one entry per CDR3 protein. The table has about 42,000 distinct CDR3 sequences, approximately 30% seen once; the top ten hold just over 4%. Material: tumor-infiltrating memory CD4+ T cells sorted from the breast tumor. Subset given: memory CD4+ T cells, CD4+CD45RO+CD25-. The receptors derive from a female donor with breast cancer.

This clonotype was counted a few times. The V and J genes are TRBV10-2 and TRBJ1-5; D gene unclear. Germline V gene data show CDR1 as WSHSY and CDR2 as SAAADI. The CDR3 consists of 12 residues. V lost 6 bases and J 1 base, leaving 4 bases between the germline ends. DNA of the CDR3: TGCGCCAGCAGCGTAAGCAATCAGCCCCAGCATTTT. Translating gives CASSVSNQPQHF.

This clonotype occurred a few times. The gene calls are TRBV6-5 and TRBJ1-2; 8 nucleotides line up with TRBD1. This CDR3 has 16 amino acids. The ends lost 8 bases at V and 2 bases at J; junction bases unmatched: 13. Germline CDR1 is MNHEY and CDR2 is SVGAGI. CDR3 sequence (DNA): TGTGCCAGCTGGGGGGTAAGACAGGGGTCGAACTATGGCTACACCTTC. Translated: CASWGVRQGSNYGYTF.

This clonotype was recorded many times. The chain is built from TRBV5-1 and TRBJ2-7; 7 positions match TRBD1. Germline CDR1 SGHRS, CDR2 YFSETQ. This CDR3 comprises 17 residues. Germline trimming cut 3 bases from V and 2 bases from J; bases unmatched to any gene: 14. For the CDR3, the DNA is TGCGCCAGCAGCTGGAATCCTCGACAGGGATCGACCTACGAGCAGTACTTC. Amino acids: CASSWNPRQGSTYEQYF.

This rearrangement joins TRBV5-1 to TRBJ2-7; unclear D gene. The germline CDR1 and CDR2 sequences are SGHRS and YFSETQ. The CDR3 spans 13 residues. The V and J ends lost 0 bases and 3 bases respectively, with 7 bases between them. The CDR3 sequence: CASSLGRNYEQYF. The CDR3 nucleotides are TGCGCCAGCAGCTTGGGGCGGAACTACGAGCAGTACTTC.

On this clonotype: A junction boundary mismatches the germline segment, possibly from a read error. This chain links TRBV27 with TRBJ1-2; 7 positions match TRBD1. Germline V gene data show CDR1 as MNHEY and CDR2 as SMNVEV (reference sequence). This CDR3 is built from 14 residues. CDR3 nucleotides: TGTGCCAGCAGTTCCCAGGGGGGGCTCTATGGCTACGCCTTC. Amino acid sequence: CASSSQGGLYGYAF.

Concerning this clonotype: One base away lies a much larger clone, so this may be a sequencing read error. This CDR3 fails to terminate in the conserved phenylalanine or tryptophan, so it likely reflects a read error. The gene calls are TRBV6-1 and TRBJ2-7; no definite D call. The CDR3 covers 11 residues. Trimming removed 4 bases at V and 4 bases at J, with 5 bases between. The germline V gene has CDR1 MNHNS and CDR2 SASEGT. CDR3 region: CASSGLYEQYI. CDR3 nucleotide sequence: TGTGCCAGCAGTGGTCTGTACGAGCAGTACATC.

V and J are TRBV3-1 and TRBJ2-3; D is undetermined. The CDR3 is 13 residues long. Deletions cut 7 bases from V and 1 base from J, with 9 bases between. The V gene's germline CDR1 is LGHDT and CDR2 YNNKEL (reference sequence). CDR3 nucleotides: TGTGCCAGCACCCAGCAGGGCACAGATACGCAGTATTTT. This translates into CASTQQGTDTQYF.

This clonotype was recorded once. A much larger clonotype is one base distant, so this may be a read error. The chain recombines TRBV7-9 with TRBJ1-6; 10 positions match TRBD1. The germline V gene encodes CDR1 SEHNR and CDR2 FQNEAQ (reference sequence). The ends lost 3 bases at V and 11 bases at J; junction bases unmatched: 7. The CDR3 consists of 15 residues. CDR3: CASSFSDRGNPPLHF. The CDR3 nucleotides are TGTGCCAGCAGCTTCTCGGACAGGGGGAATCCACCCCTCCACTTT.

The CDR3 nucleotides read TGTGCCACCGGTAAGGGAGAGACCCAGTACTTC. Translating it yields CATGKGETQYF. The chain combines TRBV24-1 with TRBJ2-5; D ambiguous. The V gene's germline CDR1 is KGHDR and CDR2 SFDVKD. The CDR3 is 11 residues long. The V end was cut by 9 bases, the J end by 4 bases, with 8 bases between.

This clonotype was observed a handful of times. This chain links TRBV20-1 with TRBJ2-5; TRBD1 aligns across 7 bases. This CDR3 contains 12 residues. Germline V gene data show CDR1 as DFQATT and CDR2 as SNEGSKA (reference sequence). The ends lost 6 bases at V and 5 bases at J; junction bases unmatched: 6. This CDR3 reads CSARQGHETQYF. The CDR3 nucleotides read TGCAGTGCCCGACAGGGACACGAGACCCAGTACTTC.

The genes are TRBV10-3 and TRBJ1-1; perhaps TRBD1 as D (5 bases). Trimming removed 0 bases at V and 6 bases at J, with 14 bases between. The germline CDR1 and CDR2 sequences are ENHRY and SYGVKD. CDR3 size: 15 residues. The chain's CDR3 is CAISESPRDGPEAFF. The DNA of the CDR3 is TGTGCCATCAGTGAGTCGCCGAGGGACGGGCCTGAAGCTTTCTTT.

The chain couples TRBV19 to TRBJ2-1; D call uncertain. Germline V gene lookup returns CDR1 LNHDA and CDR2 SQIVND (reference sequence). The V end lost 5 bases, the J end lost 0 bases, and 17 bases lay between the germline ends. This CDR3 is 17 amino acids long. This chain's CDR3 is CASSFSLSPSSYNEQFF. The CDR3 DNA is TGTGCCAGTAGTTTTTCCCTCTCACCGAGCTCCTACAATGAGCAGTTCTTC. The full variable domain, in which reference TRBV19 and TRBJ2-1 provide the parts outside the CDR3, is DGGITQSPKYLFRKEGQNVTLSCEQNLNHDAMYWYRQDPGQGLRLIYYSQIVNDFQKGDIAEGYSVSREKKESFPLTVTSAQKNPTAFYLCASSFSLSPSSYNEQFFGPGTRLTVL.

Remarks on this clonotype: This may be a read error: a much more frequent sequence differs by one nucleotide. This chain joins TRBV5-1 and TRBJ2-2; either TRBD1 or TRBD2 may supply D (5 bases each). There are 15 residues in the CDR3. Germline lookup yields CDR1 SGHRS and CDR2 YFSETQ. The CDR3 is CASSLAGRGHGELSF. As DNA, the CDR3 is TGCGCCAGCAGCTTGGCCGGTCGGGGCCACGGGGAGCTGTCTTTT.

The chain links TRBV5-1 to TRBJ1-1, with TRBD1 identical over 7 bases. V shed 4 bases and J 4 bases; nucleotides not matched to a gene: 13. Germline CDR1 and CDR2: SGHRS and YFSETQ. The CDR3 sequence is 16 residues long. The CDR3 bases are TGCGCCAGCAGCCCTACAGGGGCGGGAACGGGCACTGAAGCTTTCTTT. Its protein product is CASSPTGAGTGTEAFF. The full variable domain, completed using reference TRBV5-1 and TRBJ1-1, is KAGVTQTPRYLIKTRGQQVTLSCSPISGHRSVSWYQQTPGQGLQFLFEYFSETQRNKGNFPGRFSGRQFSNSRSEMNVSTLELGDSALYLCASSPTGAGTGTEAFFGQGTRLTVV.

This clonotype came up many times. CDR3 sequence reads: CASRPSVSDTQYF. Here the CDR3 DNA reads TGTGCCAGCCGTCCTTCGGTCTCAGATACGCAGTATTTT. The chain employs TRBV6-5 and TRBJ2-3; no definite D call. CDR1 and CDR2 (germline): MNHEY, SVGAGI. Trimming took off 8 bases at V and 4 bases at J, with 13 bases between the two ends. This CDR3 is built from 13 residues.

The rearrangement joins TRBV7-9 to TRBJ2-7; no reliable D call. V dropped 5 bases and J dropped 3 bases, with 20 bases sitting between them. The CDR3 has 16 amino acids. Germline lookup yields CDR1 SEHNR and CDR2 FQNEAQ (reference sequence). The chain's CDR3 is CASSRVGSRNIYEQYF. DNA of the CDR3: TGTGCCAGCAGCCGAGTCGGAAGCAGAAACATCTACGAGCAGTACTTC.

The chain links TRBV29-1 to TRBJ2-5, with D uncertain. This CDR3 region has 12 residues. Trimming took off 4 bases at V and 5 bases at J, with 11 bases between the two ends. Germline V lookup: CDR1 SQVTM, CDR2 ANQGSEA. The CDR3 loop reads CSVGQARETQYF. CDR3 bases: TGCAGCGTTGGTCAAGCGCGGGAGACCCAGTACTTC.

This clonotype was found a few times. The gene calls are TRBV7-3 and TRBJ2-1, with 13 bases matching TRBD2. The CDR3 contains 13 residues. Germline CDR1 and CDR2: SGHTA and FQGTGA. V lost 4 bases to trimming and J lost 14 bases; unmatched junction nucleotides: 5. CDR3 nucleotide sequence: TGTGCCAGCAGCTCCGGACTAGCGGGAGATAAGTTCTTC. This gives the protein CASSSGLAGDKFF.

This clonotype occurred a few times. The V and J genes are TRBV9 and TRBJ1-6, with D maybe TRBD1 (6 bases). The CDR3 is made up of 14 amino acids. V was clipped by 3 bases and J by 5 bases, with 9 bases between them. Per the germline V gene, CDR1 is SGDLS and CDR2 is YYNGEE. This CDR3 is CASSGGAHNSPLHF. The CDR3 DNA reads TGTGCCAGCAGCGGGGGGGCCCATAATTCACCCCTCCACTTT.

The chain has TRBV5-5 and TRBJ2-5; D possibly uses TRBD1 or TRBD2 (5 bases each). This CDR3 has 14 residues. Trimming removed 3 bases at V and 2 bases at J, with 11 bases between. Germline V gene data show CDR1 as SGHKS and CDR2 as YYEKEE (reference sequence). The CDR3 DNA follows: TGTGCCAGCAGCTGGAGGACATCACAAGAGACCCAGTACTTC. Translation gives CASSWRTSQETQYF.

On this clonotype: The junction does not match germline at one end; this may be a read error. The chain joins TRBV9 to TRBJ2-7; possibly TRBD2 for D (5 bases). Germline CDR1 is SGDLS and CDR2 is YYNGEE. There are 15 residues in the CDR3. CDR3 loop: CAGSLADTRSGEQYF. The CDR3 region has the DNA TGTGCCGGCAGCCTAGCCGACACCCGCTCGGGCGAGCAGTACTTC.

The J gene is TRBJ2-7, the V gene TRBV2; D is undetermined. The CDR3 sequence is 12 residues long. Germline CDR1 reads SNHLY; CDR2 reads FYNNEI. The germline V and J ends were trimmed by 7 bases and 3 bases, with 10 bases remaining between them. The CDR3 here is CASNPGSYEQYF. CDR3 DNA: TGTGCCAGCAACCCAGGAAGCTACGAGCAGTACTTC.

A few counts support this clonotype. The chain has TRBV7-9 and TRBJ1-5; tentatively, D is TRBD1 (6 bases). CDR1 and CDR2 from the germline V gene are SEHNR and FQNEAQ (reference sequence). Trimming removed 2 bases at V and 6 bases at J, with 11 bases between. The CDR3 contains 14 residues. In nucleotides, the CDR3 is TGTGCCAGCAGCTTATCAGGGGAAACTCAGCCCCAGCATTTT. Translation gives CASSLSGETQPQHF.